This T cell receptor (beta chain) was recorded in a study of T cell responses to AZD1222 COVID-19 vaccine. This clone was picked up one time. Its antigen is not known. Data came from immunoSEQ multiplex PCR; TCRdb stores just in-frame clones and leaves some out. The sample yields more than 150,000 clones, about nine tenths seen once. Study-wide points: The donor cohort was predominantly white British with a female majority, and clonal diversity may have been underestimated.

The CDR3 is 13 amino acids. V was pared by 4 bases and J by 8 bases, with 8 bases of the junction left unmatched. The TCR sequence derives from an adult in good health. The source material was peripheral blood, sampled on day 0 of AZD1222 vaccination. V gene TRBV12-3 or TRBV12-4 combines with J gene TRBJ2-7; 7 bases match TRBD1. As DNA, the CDR3 is TGTGCCAGCAGTTCCTGGGGACAGCCTCAGCAGTACTTC. This gives the protein CASSSWGQPQQYF.